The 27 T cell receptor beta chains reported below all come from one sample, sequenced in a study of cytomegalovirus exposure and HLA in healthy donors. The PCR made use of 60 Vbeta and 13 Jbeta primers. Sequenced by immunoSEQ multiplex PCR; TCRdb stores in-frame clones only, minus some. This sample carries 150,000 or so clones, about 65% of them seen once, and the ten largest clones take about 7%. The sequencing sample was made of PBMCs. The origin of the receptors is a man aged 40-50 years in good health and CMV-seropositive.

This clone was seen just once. For the CDR3, the DNA is TGTGCCAGCCAACAGGACGAGCAGTACTTC. This codes for CASQQDEQYF. The chain combines TRBV9 with TRBJ2-7, with D possibly TRBD1 on 5 matching bases. Trimming stripped 7 bases from V and 5 bases from J, with 7 bases between. Germline CDR1 SGDLS, CDR2 YYNGEE. This CDR3 region has 10 residues.

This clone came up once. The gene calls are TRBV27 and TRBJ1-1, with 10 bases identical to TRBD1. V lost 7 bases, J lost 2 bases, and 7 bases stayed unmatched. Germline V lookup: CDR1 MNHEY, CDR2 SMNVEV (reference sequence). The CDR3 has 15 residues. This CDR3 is CASTQRQGANTEAFF. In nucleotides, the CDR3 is TGTGCCAGCACCCAGAGACAGGGGGCCAACACTGAAGCTTTCTTT.

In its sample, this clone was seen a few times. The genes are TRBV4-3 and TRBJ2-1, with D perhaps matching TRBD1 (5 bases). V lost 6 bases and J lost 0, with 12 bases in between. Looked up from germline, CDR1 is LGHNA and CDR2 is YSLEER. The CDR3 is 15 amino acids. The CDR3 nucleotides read TGCGCCAGCAGGTCAGGGCCGAGCTCCTACAATGAGCAGTTCTTC. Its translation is CASRSGPSSYNEQFF.

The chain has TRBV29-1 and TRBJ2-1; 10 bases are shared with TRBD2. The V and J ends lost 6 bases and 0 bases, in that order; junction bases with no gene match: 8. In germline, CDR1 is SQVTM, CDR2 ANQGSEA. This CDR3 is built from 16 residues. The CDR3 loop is CSVGASGGSSYNEQFF. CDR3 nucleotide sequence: TGCAGCGTGGGGGCTAGCGGGGGCAGCTCCTACAATGAGCAGTTCTTC.

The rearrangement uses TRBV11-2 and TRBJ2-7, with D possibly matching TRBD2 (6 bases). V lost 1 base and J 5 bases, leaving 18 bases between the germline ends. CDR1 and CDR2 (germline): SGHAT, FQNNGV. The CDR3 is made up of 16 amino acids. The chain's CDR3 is CASSLVLANPGDEQYF. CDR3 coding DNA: TGTGCCAGCAGCTTAGTCCTAGCGAACCCGGGTGACGAGCAGTACTTC.

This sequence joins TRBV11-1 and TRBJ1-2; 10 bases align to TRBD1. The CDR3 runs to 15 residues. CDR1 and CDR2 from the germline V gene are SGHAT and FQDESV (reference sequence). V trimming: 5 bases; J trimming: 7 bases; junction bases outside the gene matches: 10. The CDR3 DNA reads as TGTGCCAGCAGCCTGGACAGGGGGACCTATCTTGGCTACACCTTC. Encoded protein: CASSLDRGTYLGYTF.

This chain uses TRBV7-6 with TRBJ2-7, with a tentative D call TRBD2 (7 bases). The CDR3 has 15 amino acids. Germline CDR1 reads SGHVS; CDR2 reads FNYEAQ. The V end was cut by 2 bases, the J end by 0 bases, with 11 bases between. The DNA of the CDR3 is TGTGCCAGCAGCTTACAAGGGGGGGTCTCCTACGAGCAGTACTTC. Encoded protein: CASSLQGGVSYEQYF.

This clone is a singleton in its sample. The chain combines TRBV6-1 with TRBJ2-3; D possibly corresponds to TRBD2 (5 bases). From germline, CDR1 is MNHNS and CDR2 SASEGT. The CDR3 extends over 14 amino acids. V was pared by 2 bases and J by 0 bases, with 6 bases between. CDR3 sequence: CASSEWESTDTQYF. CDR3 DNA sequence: TGTGCCAGCAGTGAATGGGAGAGCACAGATACGCAGTATTTT.

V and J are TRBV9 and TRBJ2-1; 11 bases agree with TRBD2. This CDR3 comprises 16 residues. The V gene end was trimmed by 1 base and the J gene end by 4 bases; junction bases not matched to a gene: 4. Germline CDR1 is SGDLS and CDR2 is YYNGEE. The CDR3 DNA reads TGTGCCAGCAGCGTATATGGGACTAGCGGTTACAATGAGCAGTTCTTC. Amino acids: CASSVYGTSGYNEQFF.

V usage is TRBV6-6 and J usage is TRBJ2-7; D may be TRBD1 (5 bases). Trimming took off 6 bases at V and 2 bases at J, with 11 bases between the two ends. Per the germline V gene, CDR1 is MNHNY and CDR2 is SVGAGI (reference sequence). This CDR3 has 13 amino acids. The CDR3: CASRSDTTYEQYF. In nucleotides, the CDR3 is TGTGCCAGCAGGTCGGACACCACCTACGAGCAGTACTTC.

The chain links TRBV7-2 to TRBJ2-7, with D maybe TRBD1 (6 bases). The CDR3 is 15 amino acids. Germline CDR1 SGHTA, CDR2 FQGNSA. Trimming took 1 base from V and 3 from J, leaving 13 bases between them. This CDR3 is CASSLGTGRVYEQYF. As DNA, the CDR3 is TGTGCCAGCAGCTTAGGTACAGGGCGTGTCTACGAGCAGTACTTC. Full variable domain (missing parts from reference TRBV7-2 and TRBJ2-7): GAGVSQSPSNKVTEKGKDVELRCDPISGHTALYWYRQSLGQGLEFLIYFQGNSAPDKSGLPSDRFSAERTGGSVSTLTIQRTQQEDSAVYLCASSLGTGRVYEQYFGPGTRLTVT.

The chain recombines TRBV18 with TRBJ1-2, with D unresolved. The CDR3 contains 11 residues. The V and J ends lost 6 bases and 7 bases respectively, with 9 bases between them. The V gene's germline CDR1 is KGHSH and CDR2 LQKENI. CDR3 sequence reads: CASSGRGGYTF. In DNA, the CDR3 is TGTGCCAGCTCCGGCAGAGGTGGCTACACCTTC.

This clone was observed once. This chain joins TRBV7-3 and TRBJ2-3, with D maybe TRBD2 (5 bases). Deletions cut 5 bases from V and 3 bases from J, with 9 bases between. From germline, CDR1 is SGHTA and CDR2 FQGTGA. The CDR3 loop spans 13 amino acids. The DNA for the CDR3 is TGTGCCAGCAGCCCCCGCGGGACAGATACGCAGTATTTT. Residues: CASSPRGTDTQYF.

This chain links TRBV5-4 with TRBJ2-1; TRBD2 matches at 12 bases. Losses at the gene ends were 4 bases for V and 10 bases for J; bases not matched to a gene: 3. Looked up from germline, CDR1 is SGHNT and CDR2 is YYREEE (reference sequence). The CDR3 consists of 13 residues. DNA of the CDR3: TGTGCCAGCAGCGCGGGACTAGCGGGCGAGCAGTTCTTC. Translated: CASSAGLAGEQFF.

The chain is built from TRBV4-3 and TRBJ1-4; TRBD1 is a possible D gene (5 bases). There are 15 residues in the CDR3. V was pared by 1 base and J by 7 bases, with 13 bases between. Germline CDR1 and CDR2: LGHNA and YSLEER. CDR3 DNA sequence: TGCGCCAGCAGCCAAGGGGGAGGGGCGGGTGAAAAACTGTTTTTT. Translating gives CASSQGGGAGEKLFF.

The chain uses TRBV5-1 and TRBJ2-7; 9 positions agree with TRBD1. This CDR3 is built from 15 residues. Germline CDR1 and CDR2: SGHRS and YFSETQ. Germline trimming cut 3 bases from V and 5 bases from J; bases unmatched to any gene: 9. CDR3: CASSSQGTGNDEQYF. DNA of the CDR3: TGCGCCAGCAGCTCGCAGGGGACAGGGAATGACGAGCAGTACTTC.

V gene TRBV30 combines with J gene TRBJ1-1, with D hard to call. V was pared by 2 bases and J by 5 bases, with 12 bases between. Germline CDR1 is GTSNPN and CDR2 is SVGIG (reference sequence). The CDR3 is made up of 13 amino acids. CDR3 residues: CAWSPDPGTEAFF. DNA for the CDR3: TGTGCCTGGAGTCCCGACCCGGGGACTGAAGCTTTCTTT.

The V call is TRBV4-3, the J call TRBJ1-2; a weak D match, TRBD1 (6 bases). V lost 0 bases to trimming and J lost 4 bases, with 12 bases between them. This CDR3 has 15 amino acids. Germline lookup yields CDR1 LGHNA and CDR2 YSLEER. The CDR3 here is CASSQDRTVGYGYTF. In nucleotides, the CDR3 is TGCGCCAGCAGCCAAGATAGGACAGTGGGCTATGGCTACACCTTC.

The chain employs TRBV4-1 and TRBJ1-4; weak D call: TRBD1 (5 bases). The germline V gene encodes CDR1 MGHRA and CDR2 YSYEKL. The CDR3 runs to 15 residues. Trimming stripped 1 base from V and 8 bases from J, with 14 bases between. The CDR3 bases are TGCGCCAGCAGCCAAGGGCCGCAATGGGGCGAAAAACTGTTTTTT. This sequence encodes CASSQGPQWGEKLFF.

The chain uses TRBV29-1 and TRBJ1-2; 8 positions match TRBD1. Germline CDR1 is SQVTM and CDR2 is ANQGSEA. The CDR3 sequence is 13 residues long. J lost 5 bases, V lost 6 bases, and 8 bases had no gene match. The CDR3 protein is CSVRGQGRYGYTF. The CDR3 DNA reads TGCAGCGTCCGCGGACAGGGCAGGTATGGCTACACCTTC.

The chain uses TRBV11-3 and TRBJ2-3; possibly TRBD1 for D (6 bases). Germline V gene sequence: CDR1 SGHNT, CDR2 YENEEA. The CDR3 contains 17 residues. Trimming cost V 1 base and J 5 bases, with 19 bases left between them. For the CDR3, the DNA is TGTGCCAGCAGCTTAGGAGGGGGATCGACTTTCGGAGATACGCAGTATTTT. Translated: CASSLGGGSTFGDTQYF.

The CDR3 loop is CASSPNRGRGSYEQYF. CDR3 coding DNA: TGTGCCAGCTCACCCAACAGGGGGCGCGGATCATACGAGCAGTACTTC. The chain is built from TRBV18 and TRBJ2-7; TRBD1 matches at 9 bases. Germline V gene lookup returns CDR1 KGHSH and CDR2 LQKENI. J lost 4 bases, V lost 3 bases, and 10 bases had no gene match. CDR3 size: 16 residues.

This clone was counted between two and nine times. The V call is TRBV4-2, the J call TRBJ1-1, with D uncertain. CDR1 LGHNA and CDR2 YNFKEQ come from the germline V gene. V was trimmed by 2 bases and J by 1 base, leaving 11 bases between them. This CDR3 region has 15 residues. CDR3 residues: CASSQREGSNTEAFF. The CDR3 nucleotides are TGTGCCAGCAGCCAAAGGGAGGGTTCGAACACTGAAGCTTTCTTT.

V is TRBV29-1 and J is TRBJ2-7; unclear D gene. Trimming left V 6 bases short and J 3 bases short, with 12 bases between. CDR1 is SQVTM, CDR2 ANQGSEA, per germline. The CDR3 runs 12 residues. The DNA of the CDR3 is TGCAGCGTCGGAACAGATATCTACGAGCAGTACTTC. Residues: CSVGTDIYEQYF.

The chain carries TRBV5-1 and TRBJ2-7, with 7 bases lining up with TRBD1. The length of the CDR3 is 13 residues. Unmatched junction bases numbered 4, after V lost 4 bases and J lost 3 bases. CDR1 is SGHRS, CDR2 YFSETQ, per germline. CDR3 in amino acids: CASSGDRYYEQYF. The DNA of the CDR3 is TGCGCCAGCAGCGGGGACAGATACTACGAGCAGTACTTC.

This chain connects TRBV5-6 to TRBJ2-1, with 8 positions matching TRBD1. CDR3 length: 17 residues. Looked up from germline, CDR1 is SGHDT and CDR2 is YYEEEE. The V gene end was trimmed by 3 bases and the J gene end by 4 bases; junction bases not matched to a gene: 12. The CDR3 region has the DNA TGTGCCAGCAGCTCATTCCTTGGCAGGGGGCTTTACAATGAGCAGTTCTTC. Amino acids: CASSSFLGRGLYNEQFF. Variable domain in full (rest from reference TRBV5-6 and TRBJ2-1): DAGVTQSPTHLIKTRGQQVTLRCSPKSGHDTVSWYQQALGQGPQFIFQYYEEEERQRGNFPDRFSGHQFPNYSSELNVNALLLGDSALYLCASSSFLGRGLYNEQFFGPGTRLTVL.

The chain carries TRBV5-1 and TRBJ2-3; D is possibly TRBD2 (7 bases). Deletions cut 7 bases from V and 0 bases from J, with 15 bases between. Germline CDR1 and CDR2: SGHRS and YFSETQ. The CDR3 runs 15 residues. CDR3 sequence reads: CASQEGGFSTDTQYF. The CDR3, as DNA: TGCGCCAGCCAAGAGGGGGGGTTTAGCACAGATACGCAGTATTTT. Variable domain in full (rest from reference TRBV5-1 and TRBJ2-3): KAGVTQTPRYLIKTRGQQVTLSCSPISGHRSVSWYQQTPGQGLQFLFEYFSETQRNKGNFPGRFSGRQFSNSRSEMNVSTLELGDSALYLCASQEGGFSTDTQYFGPGTRLTVL.